This T cell receptor beta chain was sequenced in a study of shared clonotypes between healthy human individuals (dated by TCRdb to about 2020). About the investigation overall: A couple of women and a few men aged 18 to 49 years were included in the cohort. Different laboratories and diverse techniques were used to prepare libraries and sequence TCR repertoires, to increase sequencing depth and limit assay-specific biases. Each donor's leukapheresis produced roughly between roughly 0.9 and 8.9 billion PBMCs. For each donor, CD4 naive and CD4 memory were each given three plates, CD8 naive was given two plates, and CD8 memory was given one plate. To estimate repertoire size and how much clonotype sharing occurs between individuals, the study deeply sequenced the blood TCR repertoires of a handful of healthy adults. The full study reports these points: Because the study included a small number of donors, the genetic and exposure-history diversity represented was limited. Compared with non-shared clonotypes, clonotypes shared by all four sorted-subset donors had higher generation probabilities. Based on pairwise subsampling, the degree of clonotype sharing among donors was expected to be affected by sequencing depth. Only blood was sampled, and tissue TCR repertoires likely differ from those in blood. Naive subsets generally had larger estimated clonotype richness than memory subsets. Rarefaction of sorted-subset datasets indicated incomplete sequencing despite the large sequencing depth. Roughly 5% of naive CD4, 3.5% of naive CD8, approximately 2.2% of memory CD4, and 0.4% of memory CD8 clonotypes were shared across several donors.

Spanning cysteine to phenylalanine, the CDR3 consists of 17 amino acids. The kept DNA is CDR3 alone, 51 bases in frame from the first base. Relative to germline, V is missing 5 bases and J is missing 4 bases, with 19 bases of the junction outside any gene match. Per the germline V gene (reference sequence), GTSNPN is the CDR1 and SVGIG is the CDR2. This clone was observed a single time. Its cognate antigen has yet to be identified. Qualities for individual bases were not recorded, and no much larger clone is one base off. Donors were healthy HIV-negative adults with no recently reported acute infections or vaccinations. Every donor was a Caucasian adult residing in Nashville, Tennessee, USA. Magnetic negative selection was used to enrich CD4+ T cells, after which naive cells were positively selected on CD45RA and the negative fraction became the memory subset. Blood was obtained by leukapheresis, after which PBMCs were separated by Ficoll-Histopaque density gradient centrifugation and cryopreserved in liquid nitrogen vapor phase. Purity and quantity of every magnetically sorted T cell population were checked by analytical flow cytometry. Genomic DNA was isolated from every sorted fraction and measured by UV absorbance on a Nanodrop 2000c.

Using the deep immunoSEQ assay, TCR CDR3 regions were amplified from genomic DNA by multiplex PCR. Genomic DNA extracted from each cell subset was distributed evenly over all wells of several immunoSEQ 96-well plates, and each plate served as one replicate. For sorted subsets, each replicate PCR was loaded with approximately 200 ng genomic DNA, equivalent to about 33,000 T cell genomes. The purified libraries were quantified using a Qubit 3.0 fluorometer, sized with a Bioanalyzer 2100, and then quantified again using the KAPA Library Quantification kit. Each immunoSEQ 96-well plate was sequenced on its own single-read 150-cycle Illumina NextSeq 550 flow cell. The source study handled its data this way. Because the immunoSEQ output included only junctional sequences and no quality scores, the filtering could not be the same as the filtering used for full-length reads. Sequences were annotated with PyIR, a Python wrapper for IgBLAST v1.9, using IMGT germline references to assign V/J genes and CDR3. Reads were removed for weak V/J assignments (E-value above 1e-6), missing CDR3, stop codons, out-of-frame junctions, or ambiguous translated residues. V3J clonotypes were defined as sequences sharing the same inferred V gene, J gene, and CDR3 amino acid sequence. The percentage overlap between two repertoires was calculated by dividing the number of shared unique clonotypes by the size of the smaller repertoire. Three approaches were used to assess repertoire richness: RTK rarefaction, the Chao1 estimator, and Recon v2.1 estimates of unobserved clonotypes. OLGA was used to compute generation probabilities for all TCRbeta clonotypes that the gDNA method yielded from a handful of donors. In TCRdb, the immuneACCESS table is reduced to in-frame sequences with V and J assigned. These tables do not hold every clone; where another copy was compared, an unresolved V gene accounts for under half, and the others remain unexplained. V and J calls plus clone size are reproduced from that table; the DNA served to infer D and trimming. The table for this sample lists 2 million to 2.5 million clones; 80% to 95% of them were counted only once. Roughly 0.36% of the sample lies in the top ten.

The sequence was obtained from a man between 18 and 29 years old in good health. Some clones in this sample may be carry-over from other donors' samples. Recombination joined TRBV30 with TRBJ2-7; TRBD2 fits 8 bases in the junction. The source material was naive CD4+ T cells from PBMCs. This specimen's cell subset or site label, per the study, means: CD45RA+ positively selected. The bases read TGTGCCTGGGCGGCGGCTGACTACCAAGCGGGAGATTACGAGCAGTACTTC. It codes for CAWAAADYQAGDYEQYF.